These 10 T cell receptor beta chains came from one sample sequenced in a study of blood T cell repertoires in COVID-19. TCRdb's copy holds only in-frame clones and misses some; the assay was immunoSEQ multiplex PCR. The profile shows 70,000 or so clones, roughly 87% of them singletons. Sequences were obtained from peripheral blood. These receptor sequences come from a woman aged 50 to 65 with acute or convalescent COVID-19.

The rearrangement links TRBV6-1 to TRBJ1-1, with a tentative D call TRBD1 (5 bases). In germline, CDR1 is MNHNS, CDR2 SASEGT. The length of the CDR3 is 16 residues. Trimming removed 1 base at V and 1 base at J, with 13 bases between. The CDR3 DNA reads TGTGCCAGCAGTGAAGTATTCAGGGAAAGGAACACTGAAGCTTTCTTT. Its translation is CASSEVFRERNTEAFF.

The chain uses TRBV7-9 and TRBJ1-4, with D unclear. V lost 5 bases and J lost 3, with 13 bases in between. CDR3 size: 15 residues. Germline CDR1 and CDR2: SEHNR and FQNEAQ (reference sequence). CDR3 in amino acids: CASSARPDSNEKLFF. The CDR3 DNA is TGTGCCAGCAGCGCTAGACCAGACTCTAATGAAAAACTGTTTTTT.

V is TRBV4-3 and J is TRBJ2-7; 9 bases line up with TRBD1. The CDR3 covers 16 residues. V shed 3 bases and J 2 bases; nucleotides not matched to a gene: 8. Germline CDR1 and CDR2: LGHNA and YSLEER. The CDR3 protein is CASSHTGGPTPYEQYF. In DNA, the CDR3 is TGCGCCAGCAGCCACACAGGGGGCCCCACACCCTACGAGCAGTACTTC.

The CDR3 loop reads CASRQAGTDTQYF. The CDR3 coding sequence is TGTGCCAGTAGACAGGCCGGCACAGATACGCAGTATTTT. The J gene is TRBJ2-3, the V gene TRBV6-5; a possible D gene is TRBD1 (6 bases). Deletions cut 9 bases from V and 1 base from J, with 11 bases between. The CDR3 length is 13 residues. Germline V gene sequence: CDR1 MNHEY, CDR2 SVGAGI.

This chain joins TRBV5-4 and TRBJ1-4, with a tentative D call TRBD1 (5 bases). V lost 4 bases, J lost 0 bases, and 13 bases lay in between. The CDR3 totals 16 residues. Germline CDR1 is SGHNT and CDR2 is YYREEE (reference sequence). The CDR3 DNA sequence: TGTGCCAGCAGCCTTCGGACAAAAGCAACTAATGAAAAACTGTTTTTT. Protein: CASSLRTKATNEKLFF.

The chain employs TRBV3-1 (or the pseudogene TRBV3-2) and TRBJ1-6; 8 bases agree with TRBD1. This CDR3 spans 17 amino acids. CDR1 and CDR2 (germline): LGHDT, YNNKEL (reference sequence). Germline trimming cut 2 bases from V and 5 bases from J; bases unmatched to any gene: 8. The CDR3 sequence: CASSQPTGGYDNSPLHF. In DNA, the CDR3 is TGTGCCAGCAGCCAACCTACAGGGGGATACGATAATTCACCCCTCCACTTT.

The chain recombines TRBV4-2 with TRBJ2-5; a possible D gene is TRBD1 (6 bases). From germline, CDR1 is LGHNA and CDR2 YNFKEQ. Trimming removed 1 base at V and 5 bases at J, with 17 bases between. This CDR3 has 16 amino acids. In nucleotides, the CDR3 is TGTGCCAGCAGCCAAGCCCATTCGGGGACAATTGAGACCCAGTACTTC. This codes for CASSQAHSGTIETQYF.

This clone has a handful of counts. V gene TRBV6-5 combines with J gene TRBJ2-7; 11 nucleotides align to TRBD2. The V gene's germline CDR1 is MNHEY and CDR2 SVGAGI. Trimming removed 6 bases from V and 3 bases from J; junction bases left unmatched: 4. The CDR3 extends over 14 amino acids. The CDR3 DNA reads as TGTGCCAGCAGAAGACTAGCGGGAATCTACGAGCAGTACTTC. It yields the protein CASRRLAGIYEQYF.

The V and J genes are TRBV7-3 and TRBJ1-1; D is uncertain. The V end lost 3 bases, the J end lost 1 base, and 9 bases lay between the germline ends. The CDR3 covers 14 residues. Germline V gene data show CDR1 as SGHTA and CDR2 as FQGTGA. For the CDR3, the DNA is TGTGCCAGCAGCTTCGAGTTCGCGAACACTGAAGCTTTCTTT. Amino acids: CASSFEFANTEAFF.

J is TRBJ1-5 and V is TRBV29-1; TRBD1 matches 9 bases. The CDR3 sequence is 13 residues long. Germline lookup yields CDR1 SQVTM and CDR2 ANQGSEA. V trimming: 6 bases; J trimming: 6 bases; junction bases outside the gene matches: 6. In nucleotides, the CDR3 is TGCAGCGTCCTGGACAGGGGAGGTCAGCCCCAGCATTTT. Translation: CSVLDRGGQPQHF.